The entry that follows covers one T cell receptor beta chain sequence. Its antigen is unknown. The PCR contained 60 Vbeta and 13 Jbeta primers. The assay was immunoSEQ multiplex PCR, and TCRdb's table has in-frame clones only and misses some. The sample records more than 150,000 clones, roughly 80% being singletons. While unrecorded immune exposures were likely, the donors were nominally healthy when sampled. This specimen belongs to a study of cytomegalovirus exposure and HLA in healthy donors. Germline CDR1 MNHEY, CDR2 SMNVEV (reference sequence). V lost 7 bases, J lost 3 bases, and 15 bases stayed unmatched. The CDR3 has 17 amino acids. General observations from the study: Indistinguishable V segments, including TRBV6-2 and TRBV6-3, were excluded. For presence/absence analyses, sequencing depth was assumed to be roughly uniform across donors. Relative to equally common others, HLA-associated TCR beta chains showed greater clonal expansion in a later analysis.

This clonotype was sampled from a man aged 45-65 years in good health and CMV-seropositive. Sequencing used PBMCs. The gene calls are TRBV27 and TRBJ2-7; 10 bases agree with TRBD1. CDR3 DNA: TGTGCCAGCAAGGACAGGGGGGTTGGTATCGGTGTCTACGAGCAGTACTTC. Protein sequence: CASKDRGVGIGVYEQYF.